This is a list of T cell receptor beta chains from one sample in a study of cytotoxic CD8 clonotypes in ibrutinib-treated CLL. Sequenced by immunoSEQ multiplex PCR; TCRdb stores in-frame clones only, minus some. The sample lists under 300,000 clones; roughly 76% were seen once. The sequenced sample was PBMCs, obtained at disease progression, from a patient treated with ibrutinib. The source of these receptors is a human donor with chronic lymphocytic leukemia. Both conserved end residues are part of each CDR3. D genes are given only for firm matches. Clone size is stated in some rows and not others, as once, few, many or a class when expanded.

clone_size	v_call	j_call	d_call	cdr3_nt	cdr3_aa
few	TRBV6-5	TRBJ1-5	TRBD1	TGTGCCAGCAGCCGACAGGGAGACCAGCCCCAGCATTTT	CASSRQGDQPQHF
.	TRBV9	TRBJ2-1	.	TGTGCCAGCTCCCCCCCGGGCTATTCTGCCCCTGTGGATGAGCAGTTCTTC	CASSPPGYSAPVDEQFF
.	TRBV10-3	TRBJ2-7	TRBD2	TGTGCCATCAGTGTTAGCGGGGACTACGAGCAGTACTTC	CAISVSGDYEQYF
many	TRBV28	TRBJ2-3	.	TGTGCCAGCAGTGACCCAACGGGGCTCACAGATACGCAGTATTTT	CASSDPTGLTDTQYF
.	TRBV29-1	TRBJ2-3	TRBD2	TGCAGCGTTGGGTCGGGGAGGGCAGGTACGCAGTATTTT	CSVGSGRAGTQYF
.	TRBV4-3	TRBJ1-1	TRBD1	TGCGCCAGCAGACCAGACAGGGGGCGCGTCACTGAAGCTTTCTTT	CASRPDRGRVTEAFF
few	TRBV2	TRBJ2-5	.	TGTGCCAGCAAGTGGTCCCCACAGGGATGGCCCCAAGAGACCCAGTACTTC	CASKWSPQGWPQETQYF
.	TRBV7-2	TRBJ2-5	.	TGTGCCAGCAGCCCCTCGCGGGAGACCCAGTACTTC	CASSPSRETQYF
few	TRBV18	TRBJ2-6	.	TGTGCCAGCTCACCGGGCTCTGGGGCCAACGTCCTGACTTTC	CASSPGSGANVLTF
few	TRBV27	TRBJ1-1	.	TGTGCCAGCAGTTTAGGCAGGACGAACACTGAAGCTTTCTTT	CASSLGRTNTEAFF
.	TRBV5-5	TRBJ1-5	.	TGTGCCAGCAGCACGTCCGGACGGCAGAATCAGCCCCAGCATTTT	CASSTSGRQNQPQHF
.	TRBV7-3	TRBJ2-3	.	TGTGCCAGCAGCGTGGGGGCGGTCCCTCGTACGCAGTATTTT	CASSVGAVPRTQYF
many	TRBV7-6	TRBJ1-2	TRBD1	TGTGCCAGCAGCTTAGTACCGGACAGGGGAGGCTATGGCTACACCTTC	CASSLVPDRGGYGYTF
.	TRBV4-1	TRBJ1-4	.	TGCGCCAGCAGCCATACAGGGATGACTAATGAAAAACTGTTTTTT	CASSHTGMTNEKLFF
.	TRBV7-9	TRBJ2-7	TRBD1	TGTGCCAGCAGCTTAGTAGGGGGCCAGTTCGACGAGCAGTACTTC	CASSLVGGQFDEQYF
.	TRBV29-1	TRBJ2-1	TRBD2	TGCAGCGTTGAAGAGGAGCGGGGGGACTACAATGAGCAGTTCTTC	CSVEEERGDYNEQFF
.	TRBV10-2	TRBJ1-6	.	TGCGCCAGCAGTGATCTCTATAATTCACCCCTCCACTTT	CASSDLYNSPLHF
.	TRBV9	TRBJ1-1	TRBD1	TGTGCCAGCAGCGCCATAGGACAGGGCTTTATGAACACTGAAGCTTTCTTT	CASSAIGQGFMNTEAFF
.	TRBV20-1	TRBJ2-5	.	TGCAGTGGTAAACGGGAGACCCAGTACTTC	CSGKRETQYF
.	TRBV7-8	TRBJ2-5	TRBD1	TGTGCCAGCAGCCCACAGGGGGTCGGGACCCAGTACTTC	CASSPQGVGTQYF
.	TRBV28	TRBJ2-1	.	TGTGCCAGCACAAGCGGGCCCCTTTACAATGAGCAGTTCTTC	CASTSGPLYNEQFF
once	TRBV5-6	TRBJ1-6	.	TGTGCCAGCAGCTTGGCGCCAGGGTTTATTCAATCACCCCTCCACTTT	CASSLAPGFIQSPLHF
.	TRBV9	TRBJ2-3	.	TGTGCCAGCAGCTTTAAAGGGGGCACAGATACGCAGTATTTT	CASSFKGGTDTQYF
once	TRBV11-2	TRBJ2-5	.	TGTGCCAGCAGCTTAGTGCAGGGGGAGACCCAGTACTTC	CASSLVQGETQYF
few	TRBV7-9	TRBJ2-2	TRBD1	TGTGCCAGCAGCGTGACAGGGTTGTCCGGGGAGCTGTTTTTT	CASSVTGLSGELFF
.	TRBV5-1	TRBJ2-7	TRBD2	TGCGCCAGCAGCTTGACTAGCGGGAAGTCCTACGAGCAGTACTTC	CASSLTSGKSYEQYF
.	TRBV5-1	TRBJ1-5	TRBD1	TGCGCCAGCAGCTGGACAGGGGAATGGGTTCAGCCCCAGCATTTT	CASSWTGEWVQPQHF
.	TRBV14	TRBJ2-7	.	TGTGCCAGCAGGCTCCTGGGGGGCTCCTACGAGCAGTACTTC	CASRLLGGSYEQYF
once	TRBV28	TRBJ2-1	.	TGTGCCAGCAGTTCCGGGGAGCATAGCTACAATGAGCAGTTCTTC	CASSSGEHSYNEQFF
.	TRBV25-1	TRBJ2-5	TRBD2	TGTGCCAGCAGTCCCATGGGAGGGGAGACCCAGTACTTC	CASSPMGGETQYF
.	TRBV15	TRBJ2-2	.	TGTGCCACCAGCAGAGACAGCGCGAACACCGGGGAGCTGTTTTTT	CATSRDSANTGELFF
.	TRBV11-1	TRBJ2-7	.	TGTGCCAGCAGCTCGGACCGGGACCCTTCCTACGAGCAGTACTTC	CASSSDRDPSYEQYF
.	TRBV5-4	TRBJ1-4	.	TGTGCCAGCAGCTTGGAAGGGACAAGGAATGAAAAACTGTTTTTT	CASSLEGTRNEKLFF
.	TRBV4-3	TRBJ2-7	TRBD1	TGCGCCAGCAGCCGGACAGGGTCCTACGAGCAGTACTTC	CASSRTGSYEQYF
.	TRBV5-1	TRBJ2-7	.	TGCGCCAGCAGCGAGGGCAGGGAGCAGTACTTC	CASSEGREQYF
.	TRBV7-2	TRBJ2-5	.	TGTGCCAGCAGCCTCCGCGGGACAGAACAAGAGACCCAGTACTTC	CASSLRGTEQETQYF
few	TRBV5-6	TRBJ2-1	TRBD2	TGTGCCAGCAGCTTGGGGACTAGCGGCTACAATGAGCAGTTCTTC	CASSLGTSGYNEQFF
.	TRBV7-9	TRBJ2-3	TRBD2	TGTGCCAGCAGCCCCTCCGGGACTAGCGGGAGCAGATCGGCGCAGTATTTT	CASSPSGTSGSRSAQYF
.	TRBV6-6	TRBJ2-1	.	TGTGCCAGCAGTTACTCTAGAATTTCCTACAATGGGCAGTTCTTC	CASSYSRISYNGQFF
.	TRBV7-9	TRBJ2-7	.	TGTGCCAGCAGCTTAGTGGCAGGGAGGCGGAACGAGCAGTACTTC	CASSLVAGRRNEQYF
few	TRBV2	TRBJ2-2	.	TGTGCCAGCAGTGGTAGCGGAAACACCGGGGAGCTGTTTTTT	CASSGSGNTGELFF
few	TRBV11-1	TRBJ1-5	.	TGTGCCAGCAGCTTAGCCGGGGTTCAGCCCCAGCATTTT	CASSLAGVQPQHF
.	TRBV9	TRBJ2-3	.	TGTGCCAGCAGCCTAGGCGGGGCAGATACGCAGTATTTT	CASSLGGADTQYF
.	TRBV13	TRBJ2-1	.	TGTGCCATCCCTAGCACAGAATACAATGAGCAGTTCTTC	CAIPSTEYNEQFF
.	TRBV19	TRBJ2-7	TRBD1	TGTGCCAGTAGTATTGACAGGGCCTCCTACGAGCAGTACTTC	CASSIDRASYEQYF
.	TRBV7-3	TRBJ2-3	TRBD1	TGTGCCAGCAGCTTTCAGGGGGCATTGACGCAGTATTTT	CASSFQGALTQYF
.	TRBV5-8	TRBJ1-1	.	TGTGCCAGCAGCAAAATAAGCGGACACTGGAACACTGAAGCTTTCTTT	CASSKISGHWNTEAFF
.	TRBV5-4	TRBJ2-7	.	TGTGCCAGCAGCCACGGACAGTACGAGCAGTACTTC	CASSHGQYEQYF
.	TRBV21-1	TRBJ2-7	.	TGTGCCAGCAGCAAAGAGATGGACAGGTTGGCCTACGAGCAGTACTTC	CASSKEMDRLAYEQYF
.	TRBV7-9	TRBJ1-1	.	TGTGCCAGCAGCTTAAGATCGGTGAACACTGAAGCTTTCTTT	CASSLRSVNTEAFF
.	TRBV5-1	TRBJ2-7	TRBD2	TGCGCCAGCAGCTCGGGCGGGAGTGCCACCTACGAGCAGTACTTC	CASSSGGSATYEQYF
.	TRBV5-1	TRBJ1-1	TRBD1	TGCGCCAGCAGCTGGGGGACAGGGGCCTCGGGGACTGAAGCTTTCTTT	CASSWGTGASGTEAFF